This TCR beta chain was retrieved from a study of blood T cell repertoires in COVID-19. Background on the study: Samples representing acute and convalescent COVID-19 were sourced from the United States, Italy and Spain. Nucleic acid was either cDNA or gDNA, and it came from T cells, B-cell-depleted T cells, or PBMCs.

V lost 2 bases and J lost 0, with 12 bases in between. This CDR3 has 16 residues. Per germline, CDR1 SGHKS and CDR2 YYEKEE (reference sequence). Study processing details: Reference gene primer amplification gave nucleated cell count estimates. Using immunoSEQ multiplex PCR, the repertoire was profiled, and TCRdb retains in-frame clones only, with some absent. For V, J and clone size, that table is used; D and trimming come from the DNA. The data contain fewer than 400,000 clones, 80% to 90% of them singletons. Sequencing used PBMCs or T cells enriched from blood (not recorded which). This sequence was found in a young man who had recovered from COVID-19. This chain links TRBV5-5 with TRBJ2-1, with D possibly TRBD1 on 5 matching bases. The CDR3, as DNA: TGTGCCAGCAGCTTACCGCAGGGATACTCCTACAATGAGCAGTTCTTC. This gives the protein CASSLPQGYSYNEQFF.